The entry below describes one TCR beta chain. The data were obtained in a study of control samples from healthy donors and cancer patients. Profiling relied on immunoSEQ multiplex PCR, and the TCRdb table lists in-frame clones only, not all of them. The repertoire includes 150,000 or so clones, just under 95% of them detected once, and roughly 4.3% sits in the top ten. Germline-derived CDR1 and CDR2 are LGHNA and YSLEER. The CDR3 has 17 residues. The germline V and J ends were trimmed by 1 base and 0 bases, with 10 bases remaining between them. This TCR came from a woman aged 60-70 years in good health. The chain has TRBV4-3 and TRBJ2-6; D remains unclear. The material sequenced was blood. CDR3 coding DNA: TGCGCCAGCAGCCAAGCCATCTGGAACTCTGGGGCCAACGTCCTGACTTTC. Amino acids: CASSQAIWNSGANVLTF.